This T cell receptor beta chain was found in a study of patients and donors after allogeneic stem cell transplantation. The length of the CDR3 is 14 residues. Germline CDR1 SEHNR, CDR2 FQNEAQ (reference sequence). Deletions cut 5 bases from V and 2 bases from J, with 13 bases between. TCRdb called the RT-PCR reads again in MiXCR, with one record for every CDR3 protein. The sample has about 960,000 distinct CDR3 sequences; 15% to 20% are singletons. The sequence was obtained from a human donor who was either an allogeneic HSCT recipient or a stem cell or donor lymphocyte infusion donor (not recorded which). It is not recorded whose cells these are; they may come from a transplant donor. Source material: blood, either unsorted or a sorted T cell fraction (not recorded which). The J gene is TRBJ2-7, the V gene TRBV7-9; tentatively, D is TRBD1 (6 bases). The CDR3 sequence is CASSLRDNPYEQYF. DNA for the CDR3: TGTGCCAGCAGCCTCCGGGACAACCCCTACGAGCAGTACTTC.